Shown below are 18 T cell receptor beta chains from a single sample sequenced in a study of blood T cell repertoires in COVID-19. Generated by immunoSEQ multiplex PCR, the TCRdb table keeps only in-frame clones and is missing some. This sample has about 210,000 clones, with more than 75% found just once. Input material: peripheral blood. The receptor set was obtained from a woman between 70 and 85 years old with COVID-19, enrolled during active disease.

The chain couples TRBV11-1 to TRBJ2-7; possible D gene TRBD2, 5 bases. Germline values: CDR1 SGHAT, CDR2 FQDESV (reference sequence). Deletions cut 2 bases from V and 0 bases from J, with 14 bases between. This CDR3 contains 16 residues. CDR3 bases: TGTGCCAGCAGCTTATTAAGTAGCGCGACCTCCTACGAGCAGTACTTC. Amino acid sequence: CASSLLSSATSYEQYF.

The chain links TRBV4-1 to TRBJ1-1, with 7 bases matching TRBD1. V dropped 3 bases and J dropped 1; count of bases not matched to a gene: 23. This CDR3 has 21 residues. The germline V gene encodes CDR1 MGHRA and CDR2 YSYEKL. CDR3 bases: TGCGCCAGCAGCCAGCCGCTCCAGGAGGGGGCTCCGTACGGTAGGAACACTGAAGCTTTCTTT. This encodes CASSQPLQEGAPYGRNTEAFF.

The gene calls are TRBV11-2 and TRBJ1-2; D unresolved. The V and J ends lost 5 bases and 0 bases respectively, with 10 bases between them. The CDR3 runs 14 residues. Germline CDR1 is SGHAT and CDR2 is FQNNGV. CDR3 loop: CASSPAGTNYGYTF. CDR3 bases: TGTGCCAGCAGCCCTGCCGGGACTAACTATGGCTACACCTTC.

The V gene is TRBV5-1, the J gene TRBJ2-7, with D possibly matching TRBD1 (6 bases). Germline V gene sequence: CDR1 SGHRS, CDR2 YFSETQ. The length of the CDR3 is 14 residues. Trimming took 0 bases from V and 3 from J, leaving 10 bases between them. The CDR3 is CASSLEDRSYEQYF. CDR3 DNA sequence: TGCGCCAGCAGCTTGGAGGACAGAAGCTACGAGCAGTACTTC.

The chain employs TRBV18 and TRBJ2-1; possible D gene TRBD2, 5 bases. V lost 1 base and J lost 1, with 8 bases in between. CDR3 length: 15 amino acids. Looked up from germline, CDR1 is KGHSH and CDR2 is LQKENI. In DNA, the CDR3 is TGTGCCAGCTCACCACTTCGGGATTCCTACAATGAGCAGTTCTTC. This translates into CASSPLRDSYNEQFF.

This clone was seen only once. The CDR3 spells CASSQDIAVDTEAFF. CDR3 nucleotide sequence: TGTGCCAGCAGCCAAGATATCGCGGTGGACACTGAAGCTTTCTTT. The chain employs TRBV14 and TRBJ1-1, with D hard to call. The germline V gene encodes CDR1 SGHDN and CDR2 FVKESK. Trimming pared 0 bases from V and 3 bases from J, leaving 11 bases between. CDR3 length equals 15 residues.

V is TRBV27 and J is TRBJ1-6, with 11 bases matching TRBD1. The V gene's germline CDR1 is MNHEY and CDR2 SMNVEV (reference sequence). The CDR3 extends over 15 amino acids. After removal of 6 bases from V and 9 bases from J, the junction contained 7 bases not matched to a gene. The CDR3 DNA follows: TGTGCCAGCAGACCCGGGACAGGGGGGGCTTCACCCCTCCACTTT. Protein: CASRPGTGGASPLHF.

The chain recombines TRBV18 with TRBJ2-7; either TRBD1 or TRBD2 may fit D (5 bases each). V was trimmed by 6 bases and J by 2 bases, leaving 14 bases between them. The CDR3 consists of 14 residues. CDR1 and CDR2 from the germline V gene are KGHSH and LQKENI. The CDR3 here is CASSPGRITYEQYF. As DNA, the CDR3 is TGTGCCAGCTCCCCAGGGAGAATAACCTACGAGCAGTACTTC. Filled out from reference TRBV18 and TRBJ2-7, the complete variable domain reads NAGVMQNPRHLVRRRGQEARLRCSPMKGHSHVYWYRQLPEEGLKFMVYLQKENIIDESGMPKERFSAEFPKEGPSILRIQQVVRGDSAAYFCASSPGRITYEQYFGPGTRLTVT.

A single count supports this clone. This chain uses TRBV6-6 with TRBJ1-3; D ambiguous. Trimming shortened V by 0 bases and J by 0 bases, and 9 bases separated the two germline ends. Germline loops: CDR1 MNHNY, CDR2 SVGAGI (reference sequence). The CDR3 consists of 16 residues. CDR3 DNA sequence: TGTGCCAGCAGTTACTCGCAGGCGAGCTCTGGAAACACCATATATTTT. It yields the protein CASSYSQASSGNTIYF.

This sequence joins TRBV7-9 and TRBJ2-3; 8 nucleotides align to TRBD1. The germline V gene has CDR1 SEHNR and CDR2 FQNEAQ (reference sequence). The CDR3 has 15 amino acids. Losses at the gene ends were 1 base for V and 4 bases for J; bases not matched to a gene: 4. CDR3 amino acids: CASSLVQGAADTQYF. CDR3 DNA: TGTGCCAGCAGCTTAGTGCAGGGGGCAGCAGATACGCAGTATTTT.

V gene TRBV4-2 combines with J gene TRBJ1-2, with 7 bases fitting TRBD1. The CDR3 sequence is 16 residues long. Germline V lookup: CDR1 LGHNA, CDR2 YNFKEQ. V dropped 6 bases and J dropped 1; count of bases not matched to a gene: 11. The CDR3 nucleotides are TGTGCCAGCAGTCAACTCCCGGGACAGCATAACTATGGCTACACCTTC. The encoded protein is CASSQLPGQHNYGYTF.

For the CDR3, the DNA is TGTGCCAGTAGTACGGGGGGAAGCTCCTACGAGCAGTACTTC. It is translated as CASSTGGSSYEQYF. The chain uses TRBV19 and TRBJ2-7; 7 bases align to TRBD2. The CDR3 extends over 14 amino acids. Per germline, CDR1 LNHDA and CDR2 SQIVND (reference sequence). The V segment lost 4 bases and the J segment 0 bases; nucleotides outside the gene matches: 3.

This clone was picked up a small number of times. DNA of the CDR3: TGTGCCAGCAGCCAAGATCCCCAGAGGAGCGGGAGGGCTAATGAGCAGTTCTTC. Amino acids: CASSQDPQRSGRANEQFF. The V call is TRBV4-2, the J call TRBJ2-1; 10 nucleotides line up with TRBD2. CDR3 length: 18 amino acids. Germline V gives CDR1 LGHNA, CDR2 YNFKEQ. With 0 bases clipped from V and 7 bases from J, the junction kept 12 bases outside the gene matches.

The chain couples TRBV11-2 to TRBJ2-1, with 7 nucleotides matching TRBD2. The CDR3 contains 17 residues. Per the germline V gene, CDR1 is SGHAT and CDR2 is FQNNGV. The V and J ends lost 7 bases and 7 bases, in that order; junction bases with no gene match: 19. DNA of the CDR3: TGTGCCAGCATCATTAGCTCCGGGAGGCTGGGAGAGAATGAGCAGTTCTTC. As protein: CASIISSGRLGENEQFF.

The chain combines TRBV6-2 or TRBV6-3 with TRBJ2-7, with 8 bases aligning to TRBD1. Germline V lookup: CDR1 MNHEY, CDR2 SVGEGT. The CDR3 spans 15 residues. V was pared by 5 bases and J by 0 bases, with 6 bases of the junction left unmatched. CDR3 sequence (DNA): TGTGCCAGCAGTGGGGACAGGTTAAACTCCTACGAGCAGTACTTC. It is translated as CASSGDRLNSYEQYF.

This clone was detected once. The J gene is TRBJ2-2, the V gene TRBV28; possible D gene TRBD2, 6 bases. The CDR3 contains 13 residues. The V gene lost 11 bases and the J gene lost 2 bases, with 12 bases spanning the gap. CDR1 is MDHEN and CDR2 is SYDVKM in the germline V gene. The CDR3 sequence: CAETGSNTGELFF. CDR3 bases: TGTGCCGAAACCGGGAGCAACACCGGGGAGCTGTTTTTT.

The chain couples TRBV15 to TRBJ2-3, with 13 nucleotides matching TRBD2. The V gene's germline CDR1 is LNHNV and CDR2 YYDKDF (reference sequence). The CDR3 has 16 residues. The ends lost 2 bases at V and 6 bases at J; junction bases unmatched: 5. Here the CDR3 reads CATSRSLTSGGDTQYF. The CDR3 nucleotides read TGTGCCACCAGCAGATCCTTGACTAGCGGGGGGGATACGCAGTATTTT.

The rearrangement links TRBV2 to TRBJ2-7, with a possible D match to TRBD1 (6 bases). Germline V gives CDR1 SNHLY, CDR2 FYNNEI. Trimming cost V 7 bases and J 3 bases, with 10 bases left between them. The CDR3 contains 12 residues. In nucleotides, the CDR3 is TGTGCCAGCAATAACAGGGTCTACGAGCAGTACTTC. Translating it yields CASNNRVYEQYF. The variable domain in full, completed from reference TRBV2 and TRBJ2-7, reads EPEVTQTPSHQVTQMGQEVILRCVPISNHLYFYWYRQILGQKVEFLVSFYNNEISEKSEIFDDQFSVERPDGSNFTLKIRSTKLEDSAMYFCASNNRVYEQYFGPGTRLTVT.